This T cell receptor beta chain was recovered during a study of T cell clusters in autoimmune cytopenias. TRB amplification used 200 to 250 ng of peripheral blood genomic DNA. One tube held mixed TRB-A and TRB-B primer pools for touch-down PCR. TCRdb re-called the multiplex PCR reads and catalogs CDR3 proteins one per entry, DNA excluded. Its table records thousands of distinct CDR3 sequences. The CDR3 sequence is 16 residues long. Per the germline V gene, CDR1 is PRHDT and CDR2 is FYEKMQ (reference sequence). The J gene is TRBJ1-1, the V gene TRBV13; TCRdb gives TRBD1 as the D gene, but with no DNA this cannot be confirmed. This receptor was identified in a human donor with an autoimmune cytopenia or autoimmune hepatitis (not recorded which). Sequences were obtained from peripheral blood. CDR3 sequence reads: CASSNPAGTGVGGAFF. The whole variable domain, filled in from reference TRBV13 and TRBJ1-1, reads AAGVIQSPRHLIKEKRETATLKCYPIPRHDTVYWYQQGPGQDPQFLISFYEKMQSDKGSIPDRFSAQQFSDYHSELNMSSLELGDSALYFCASSNPAGTGVGGAFFGQGTRLTVV.